The next 12 T cell receptor beta chains were all read from a single sample in a study of CD8 T cells in ankylosing spondylitis. Overall study results and limits: Ankylosing spondylitis blood seemed to carry a telltale TCR beta motif made of roughly eight highly homologous variants.

Their specific antigens are unknown. TCRdb ran MiXCR on the 5' RACE reads and lists one entry per CDR3 protein. The sample lists 700,000 to 1,000,000 distinct CDR3 sequences, over 9.5% occurring once. Sample: blood, either unsorted or a sorted T cell fraction (not recorded which). These receptors were taken from a male donor with ankylosing spondylitis.

The chain recombines TRBV10-3 with TRBJ2-1, with TRBD2 matching over 12 bases. Germline CDR1 ENHRY, CDR2 SYGVKD. The J segment lost 9 bases and the V segment lost 4 bases, leaving 10 bases of the junction unmatched. The CDR3 contains 16 residues. The chain's CDR3 is CAISASGGARASEQFF. CDR3 in DNA: TGTGCCATCAGTGCTAGCGGGGGGGCAAGGGCAAGTGAGCAGTTCTTC.

The table lists this clonotype with a count of one. The V and J genes are TRBV5-1 and TRBJ2-1; 9 bases line up with TRBD1. Germline loops: CDR1 SGHRS, CDR2 YFSETQ. J lost 7 bases, V lost 2 bases, and 10 bases had no gene match. This CDR3 region has 16 residues. In DNA, the CDR3 is TGCGCCAGCAGCTTAATGGGACAGGGAGCGGGGAATGAGCAGTTCTTC. Translation: CASSLMGQGAGNEQFF.

This clonotype has just a few counts. V is TRBV20-1 and J is TRBJ1-4, with unresolved D. The CDR3 has 14 amino acids. Looked up from germline, CDR1 is DFQATT and CDR2 is SNEGSKA (reference sequence). V was trimmed by 0 bases and J by 8 bases, leaving 13 bases between them. The CDR3 DNA reads TGCAGTGCTAGAGATGAGGGCAGTTTCGAAAAACTGTTTTTT. Its translation: CSARDEGSFEKLFF.

This CDR3 reads CAISDLAGVYEQYF. Here the CDR3 DNA reads TGTGCCATCAGTGACCTAGCGGGGGTTTACGAGCAGTACTTC. The chain combines TRBV10-3 with TRBJ2-7, with 10 nucleotides matching TRBD2. The CDR3 runs 14 residues. The V gene end was trimmed by 3 bases and the J gene end by 4 bases; junction bases not matched to a gene: 3. CDR1 is ENHRY, CDR2 SYGVKD, per germline.

The chain employs TRBV6-2 or TRBV6-3 and TRBJ2-7; unclear D gene. This CDR3 contains 13 residues. Germline CDR1 MNHEY, CDR2 SVGEGT. The V and J ends lost 8 bases and 0 bases respectively, with 11 bases between them. CDR3 loop: CASGQTSSYEQYF. The CDR3 DNA reads as TGTGCCAGCGGCCAGACATCCTCCTACGAGCAGTACTTC.

This rearrangement joins TRBV20-1 to TRBJ1-2, with 7 bases lining up with TRBD1. Germline CDR1 reads DFQATT; CDR2 reads SNEGSKA (reference sequence). The CDR3 loop spans 12 amino acids. V was pared by 6 bases and J by 4 bases, with 5 bases of the junction left unmatched. DNA of the CDR3: TGCAGTGCACAGGGGAGGACCTATGGCTACACCTTC. This encodes CSAQGRTYGYTF.

The gene calls are TRBV29-1 and TRBJ2-1; 10 nucleotides line up with TRBD1. V lost 6 bases and J lost 3; bases outside the gene matches: 5. The CDR3 contains 14 residues. From germline, CDR1 is SQVTM and CDR2 ANQGSEA. CDR3 amino acids: CSVRRDRGYNEQFF. CDR3 DNA sequence: TGCAGCGTACGCAGGGACAGGGGCTACAATGAGCAGTTCTTC.

The chain links TRBV9 to TRBJ2-1, with no clear D. The CDR3 loop spans 16 amino acids. Looked up from germline, CDR1 is SGDLS and CDR2 is YYNGEE. The V gene lost 0 bases and the J gene lost 0 bases, with 10 bases spanning the gap. As DNA, the CDR3 is TGTGCCAGCAGCGTAGCGGTGGGAAGCTCCTACAATGAGCAGTTCTTC. The encoded protein is CASSVAVGSSYNEQFF.

This chain joins TRBV3-1 and TRBJ1-1, with 9 bases matching TRBD1. Germline values: CDR1 LGHDT, CDR2 YNNKEL (reference sequence). V was clipped by 5 bases and J by 1 base; unmatched bases: 5. CDR3 size: 15 residues. CDR3 region: CASSLGTGRNTEAFF. In nucleotides, the CDR3 is TGTGCCAGCAGCTTAGGGACAGGGAGGAACACTGAAGCTTTCTTT. The complete variable domain, with remaining parts taken from reference TRBV3-1 and TRBJ1-1, reads DTAVSQTPKYLVTQMGNDKSIKCEQNLGHDTMYWYKQDSKKFLKIMFSYNNKELIINETVPNRFSPKSPDKAHLNLHINSLELGDSAVYFCASSLGTGRNTEAFFGQGTRLTVV.

The V call is TRBV6-1, the J call TRBJ1-4; tentatively, D is TRBD1 (6 bases). Germline V gene data show CDR1 as MNHNS and CDR2 as SASEGT. Trimming pared 5 bases from V and 6 bases from J, leaving 16 bases between. The length of the CDR3 is 15 residues. CDR3 coding DNA: TGTGCCAGCAGTCGACTAACAGGGAATTATGAAAAACTGTTTTTT. Its translation: CASSRLTGNYEKLFF.

The V call is TRBV20-1, the J call TRBJ1-2; D might be TRBD1 (5 bases). The CDR3 spans 11 residues. Germline lookup yields CDR1 DFQATT and CDR2 SNEGSKA (reference sequence). Trimming left V 0 bases short and J 13 bases short, with 12 bases between. CDR3 in amino acids: CSARDRAGGTF. The CDR3, as DNA: TGCAGTGCTAGAGACCGGGCCGGGGGCACCTTC.

This clonotype was picked up a small number of times. The chain uses TRBV20-1 and TRBJ1-2; maybe TRBD1 (5 bases). Trimming removed 5 bases at V and 3 bases at J, with 16 bases between. The CDR3 runs 14 residues. Germline CDR1 reads DFQATT; CDR2 reads SNEGSKA (reference sequence). The CDR3 DNA is TGCAGTGCTCGCTTCCCGGGGGGGGACTATGGCTACACCTTC. Translation: CSARFPGGDYGYTF.